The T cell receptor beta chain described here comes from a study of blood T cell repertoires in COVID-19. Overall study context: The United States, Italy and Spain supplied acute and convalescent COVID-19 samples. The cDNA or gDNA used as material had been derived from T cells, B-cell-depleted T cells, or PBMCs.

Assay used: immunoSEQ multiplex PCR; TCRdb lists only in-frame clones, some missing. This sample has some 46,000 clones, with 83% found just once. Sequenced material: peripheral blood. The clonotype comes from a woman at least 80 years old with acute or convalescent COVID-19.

The CDR3 nucleotides are TGTGCCAGCGGATTGCAGGGATCTATCACAGATACGCAGTATTTT. Its protein is CASGLQGSITDTQYF. This chain joins TRBV6-5 and TRBJ2-3; possibly TRBD1 for D (5 bases). Germline V gene lookup returns CDR1 MNHEY and CDR2 SVGAGI. V was pared by 8 bases and J by 2 bases, with 17 bases between. There are 15 residues in the CDR3.